What follows are 27 T cell receptor beta chains derived from one specimen sequenced in a study of cytomegalovirus exposure and HLA in healthy donors. Libraries were prepared by immunoSEQ multiplex PCR; TCRdb keeps only in-frame clonotypes and omits some of them. The sample lists about 200,000 clones, 65% to 90% occurring once. The sequencing sample was made of PBMCs. These receptors all stem from a woman aged 30 to 39 in good health and CMV-seropositive.

The chain links TRBV2 to TRBJ2-2; 7 bases match TRBD1. CDR3 length equals 16 residues. Germline V CDR1 and CDR2: SNHLY, FYNNEI. With V trimmed by 2 bases and J by 4 bases, 7 bases remained unmatched. In DNA form, the CDR3 reads TGTGCCAGCAGTGAACCACGGACAGGTCGCACCGGGGAGCTGTTTTTT. Residues: CASSEPRTGRTGELFF. Based on the CDR3 plus reference TRBV2 and TRBJ2-2, the full variable domain is EPEVTQTPSHQVTQMGQEVILRCVPISNHLYFYWYRQILGQKVEFLVSFYNNEISEKSEIFDDQFSVERPDGSNFTLKIRSTKLEDSAMYFCASSEPRTGRTGELFFGEGSRLTVL.

This chain links TRBV5-1 with TRBJ1-4, with D hard to call. The CDR3 has 15 residues. Germline CDR1 is SGHRS and CDR2 is YFSETQ. V was clipped by 4 bases and J by 5 bases, with 15 bases between them. For the CDR3, the DNA is TGCGCCAGCAGCGCATCAGGCTCCCCGAATGAAAAACTGTTTTTT. This translates into CASSASGSPNEKLFF. Using reference TRBV5-1 and TRBJ1-4 for the parts outside the CDR3, the full variable domain is KAGVTQTPRYLIKTRGQQVTLSCSPISGHRSVSWYQQTPGQGLQFLFEYFSETQRNKGNFPGRFSGRQFSNSRSEMNVSTLELGDSALYLCASSASGSPNEKLFFGSGTQLSVL.

The rearrangement links TRBV28 to TRBJ1-5, with 7 bases identical to TRBD1. After removal of 8 bases from V and 0 bases from J, the junction contained 1 base not matched to a gene. The CDR3 loop spans 13 amino acids. CDR1 and CDR2 from the germline V gene are MDHEN and SYDVKM. As DNA, the CDR3 is TGTGCCAGCCACAGGGGTAGCAATCAGCCCCAGCATTTT. Its translation is CASHRGSNQPQHF.

The rearrangement links TRBV4-2 to TRBJ2-7; 11 positions match TRBD1. CDR3 size: 16 residues. Germline V gene sequence: CDR1 LGHNA, CDR2 YNFKEQ. The V gene end was trimmed by 4 bases and the J gene end by 3 bases; junction bases not matched to a gene: 8. DNA of the CDR3: TGTGCCAGCAGCCCATCCTCGGGACAGGGGGTCTACGAGCAGTACTTC. Amino acid sequence: CASSPSSGQGVYEQYF.

The V call is TRBV27, the J call TRBJ1-4; possible D gene TRBD1, 6 bases. The CDR3 runs to 20 residues. Germline CDR1 MNHEY, CDR2 SMNVEV (reference sequence). The V and J ends lost 4 bases and 7 bases respectively, with 31 bases between them. This chain's CDR3 is CASSSRKSLVRGAWSEKLFF. CDR3 nucleotides: TGTGCCAGCAGTTCCCGCAAATCACTTGTTCGGGGGGCGTGGAGTGAAAAACTGTTTTTT.

V gene TRBV28 combines with J gene TRBJ2-1; TRBD2 matches 10 bases. V was pared by 6 bases and J by 4 bases, with 6 bases of the junction left unmatched. This CDR3 has 15 residues. Germline-derived CDR1 and CDR2 are MDHEN and SYDVKM. CDR3 coding DNA: TGTGCCAGCAGACCCGGACTAGCGGCTTACAATGAGCAGTTCTTC. It is translated as CASRPGLAAYNEQFF.

This chain connects TRBV5-1 to TRBJ2-5; TRBD2 agrees at 8 bases. CDR3 length: 14 residues. Germline CDR1 is SGHRS and CDR2 is YFSETQ. V trimming: 0 bases; J trimming: 13 bases; junction bases outside the gene matches: 11. The CDR3 protein is CASSLGGGERERYF. DNA of the CDR3: TGCGCCAGCAGCTTGGGCGGTGGGGAGCGGGAGAGGTACTTC.

The chain uses TRBV30 and TRBJ1-3; D might be TRBD1 (5 bases). CDR3 length: 14 residues. Trimming pared 0 bases from V and 6 bases from J, leaving 12 bases between. Germline CDR1 reads GTSNPN; CDR2 reads SVGIG (reference sequence). In DNA form, the CDR3 reads TGTGCCTGGAGTGTACGGGGGGTTAAAAACACCATATATTTT. Translated: CAWSVRGVKNTIYF.

This sequence joins TRBV6-1 and TRBJ2-1, with D possibly being TRBD1 (5 bases). The CDR3 is 13 amino acids. V was pared by 4 bases and J by 6 bases, with 10 bases between. Germline values: CDR1 MNHNS, CDR2 SASEGT. In DNA form, the CDR3 reads TGTGCCAGCAGTGTTTCACAGGTCAATGAGCAGTTCTTC. It is translated as CASSVSQVNEQFF.

The chain combines TRBV13 with TRBJ1-1; a weak D match, TRBD1 (6 bases). V lost 5 bases to trimming and J lost 5 bases, with 12 bases between them. CDR3 size: 13 residues. Germline V gene data show CDR1 as PRHDT and CDR2 as FYEKMQ (reference sequence). As DNA, the CDR3 is TGTGCCAGCAGCCTTGGGCAGGGGACTGAAGCTTTCTTT. The encoded protein is CASSLGQGTEAFF.

CDR3 coding DNA: TGTGCCAGCAGTGAAGCAGGGGATAGTGAGCAGTTCTTC. Amino acids: CASSEAGDSEQFF. The chain carries TRBV6-1 and TRBJ2-1, with D perhaps TRBD1 (5 bases). V dropped 0 bases and J dropped 9 bases, with 9 bases sitting between them. Germline V lookup: CDR1 MNHNS, CDR2 SASEGT. CDR3 size: 13 residues.

The rearrangement joins TRBV27 to TRBJ2-1, with 8 nucleotides matching TRBD1. The germline gives CDR1 MNHEY, CDR2 SMNVEV (reference sequence). The CDR3 totals 15 residues. The ends lost 2 bases at V and 4 bases at J; junction bases unmatched: 4. CDR3 nucleotide sequence: TGTGCCAGCAGTTTAATTGACAGGGGATACAATGAGCAGTTCTTC. Translation: CASSLIDRGYNEQFF.

This chain links TRBV28 with TRBJ1-2; 7 bases line up with TRBD1. Per germline, CDR1 MDHEN and CDR2 SYDVKM. This CDR3 comprises 15 residues. The junction had 4 bases not matched to a gene; V was cut back by 1 base and J by 2 bases. The CDR3 region has the DNA TGTGCCAGCAGTTTATTGGACAGGACCAACTATGGCTACACCTTC. Its protein is CASSLLDRTNYGYTF.

In the case of this clone: This same CDR3 is encoded by further DNA sequences in the sample. The rearrangement uses TRBV29-1 and TRBJ2-7; weak D call: TRBD2 (5 bases). The CDR3 sequence is 11 residues long. Trimming shortened V by 5 bases and J by 4 bases, and 9 bases separated the two germline ends. Germline V CDR1 and CDR2: SQVTM, ANQGSEA. CDR3: CSVSDSYEQYF. CDR3 sequence (DNA): TGCAGCGTTTCGGACTCTTACGAGCAGTACTTC.

The J gene is TRBJ2-6, the V gene TRBV2; D remains ambiguous. This CDR3 has 13 amino acids. V dropped 4 bases and J dropped 4 bases, with 5 bases sitting between them. The germline CDR1 and CDR2 sequences are SNHLY and FYNNEI. The CDR3 loop is CASSAVGANVLTF. Here the CDR3 DNA reads TGTGCCAGCAGTGCGGTCGGGGCCAACGTCCTGACTTTC.

This sequence joins TRBV2 and TRBJ1-4; D possibly corresponds to TRBD1 (6 bases). Trimming removed 5 bases at V and 10 bases at J, with 17 bases between. This CDR3 spans 14 amino acids. Looked up from germline, CDR1 is SNHLY and CDR2 is FYNNEI. CDR3 in amino acids: CASSPLGDKGKLFF. As DNA, the CDR3 is TGTGCCAGCAGTCCCCTAGGGGACAAAGGAAAACTGTTTTTT. Full variable domain (rest looked up from reference TRBV2 and TRBJ1-4): EPEVTQTPSHQVTQMGQEVILRCVPISNHLYFYWYRQILGQKVEFLVSFYNNEISEKSEIFDDQFSVERPDGSNFTLKIRSTKLEDSAMYFCASSPLGDKGKLFFGSGTQLSVL.

This chain uses TRBV6-6 with TRBJ2-1; D may be TRBD1 (6 bases). Trimming removed 8 bases from V and 7 bases from J, with 18 bases in between. Germline V gene data show CDR1 as MNHNY and CDR2 as SVGAGI (reference sequence). CDR3 size: 14 residues. The CDR3, as DNA: TGTGCCAGCTTTGACGCCAAAAGGGGGAATGAGCAGTTCTTC. Amino acid sequence: CASFDAKRGNEQFF.

The genes are TRBV6-5 and TRBJ1-3; possibly TRBD1 for D (5 bases). CDR1 is MNHEY and CDR2 is SVGAGI in the germline V gene. Trimming took 4 bases from V and 6 from J, leaving 13 bases between them. The length of the CDR3 is 14 residues. The CDR3 DNA is TGTGCCAGCAGTTGGGGACTCGGGGAAAACACCATATATTTT. This translates into CASSWGLGENTIYF.

This chain connects TRBV18 to TRBJ2-7; D might be TRBD2 (5 bases). CDR1 is KGHSH and CDR2 is LQKENI in the germline V gene. Trimming stripped 3 bases from V and 7 bases from J, with 13 bases between. The CDR3 loop spans 13 amino acids. CDR3 sequence reads: CASSPSAREEQYF. CDR3 coding DNA: TGTGCCAGCTCACCTAGCGCAAGGGAAGAGCAGTACTTC.

The chain recombines TRBV15 with TRBJ2-7; 8 bases are shared with TRBD1. This CDR3 contains 15 residues. J was trimmed by 2 bases and V by 1 base; bases with no gene match: 4. Germline values: CDR1 LNHNV, CDR2 YYDKDF (reference sequence). The CDR3 bases are TGTGCCACCAGCAGAGGGGCCAGGGGGCCCTACGAGCAGTACTTC. Protein: CATSRGARGPYEQYF.

The chain uses TRBV6-1 and TRBJ2-7; 7 bases line up with TRBD2. The CDR3 totals 13 residues. The V segment lost 7 bases and the J segment 0 bases; nucleotides outside the gene matches: 3. Germline V gene data show CDR1 as MNHNS and CDR2 as SASEGT. DNA for the CDR3: TGTGCCAGCATCGGGAGGTACTCCTACGAGCAGTACTTC. Its protein is CASIGRYSYEQYF.

V gene TRBV30 combines with J gene TRBJ1-4; D unclear. There are 11 residues in the CDR3. Germline CDR1 GTSNPN, CDR2 SVGIG (reference sequence). V was shortened by 2 bases and J by 6 bases, with 4 bases between the two germline ends. In DNA, the CDR3 is TGTGCCTGGAGTCAGGATGAAAAACTGTTTTTT. Translated, it gives CAWSQDEKLFF. Based on the CDR3 plus reference TRBV30 and TRBJ1-4, the full variable domain is SQTIHQWPATLVQPVGSPLSLECTVEGTSNPNLYWYRQAAGRGLQLLFYSVGIGQISSEVPQNLSASRPQDRQFILSSKKLLLSDSGFYLCAWSQDEKLFFGSGTQLSVL.

The chain is built from TRBV2 and TRBJ2-2, with D possibly matching TRBD2 (5 bases). Trimming cost V 7 bases and J 6 bases, with 18 bases left between them. Germline assignment: CDR1 SNHLY and CDR2 FYNNEI. The CDR3 is 15 residues long. In nucleotides, the CDR3 is TGTGCCAGCACGCCCGGGATTTACAAGGCCGGGGAGCTGTTTTTT. This sequence encodes CASTPGIYKAGELFF. Filled out from reference TRBV2 and TRBJ2-2, the complete variable domain reads EPEVTQTPSHQVTQMGQEVILRCVPISNHLYFYWYRQILGQKVEFLVSFYNNEISEKSEIFDDQFSVERPDGSNFTLKIRSTKLEDSAMYFCASTPGIYKAGELFFGEGSRLTVL.

The chain couples TRBV9 to TRBJ1-5, with D tentatively TRBD1 (6 bases). V lost 0 bases and J lost 4, with 26 bases in between. This CDR3 has 20 residues. In germline, CDR1 is SGDLS, CDR2 YYNGEE. The CDR3 DNA sequence: TGTGCCAGCAGCGTAGTGACTTTCCAATGCGGGGGCGGTATTAATCAGCCCCAGCATTTT. Amino acid sequence: CASSVVTFQCGGGINQPQHF. The variable domain in full, completed from reference TRBV9 and TRBJ1-5, reads DSGVTQTPKHLITATGQRVTLRCSPRSGDLSVYWYQQSLDQGLQFLIQYYNGEERAKGNILERFSAQQFPDLHSELNLSSLELGDSALYFCASSVVTFQCGGGINQPQHFGDGTRLSIL.

V gene TRBV27 combines with J gene TRBJ2-7, with 8 positions matching TRBD2. V was pared by 5 bases and J by 2 bases, with 2 bases of the junction left unmatched. The germline V gene has CDR1 MNHEY and CDR2 SMNVEV (reference sequence). There are 13 residues in the CDR3. CDR3 residues: CASSPGGAYEQYF. The CDR3 DNA sequence: TGTGCCAGCAGTCCGGGGGGGGCCTACGAGCAGTACTTC.

The chain uses TRBV18 and TRBJ1-4; D is undetermined. The CDR3 has 16 amino acids. V lost 3 bases, J lost 1 base, and 12 bases lay in between. CDR1 is KGHSH and CDR2 is LQKENI in the germline V gene. The CDR3 here is CASSPASSLTNEKLFF. CDR3 in DNA: TGTGCCAGCTCACCCGCGAGTAGCTTAACTAATGAAAAACTGTTTTTT.

The gene calls are TRBV10-1 and TRBJ2-3; TRBD2 matches at 10 bases. The germline V gene encodes CDR1 WNHNN and CDR2 SYGVQD (reference sequence). Trimming removed 6 bases from V and 3 bases from J; junction bases left unmatched: 6. The CDR3 is 15 residues long. CDR3 region: CASRRGLADTDTQYF. For the CDR3, the DNA is TGCGCCAGCAGGCGCGGACTAGCGGATACAGATACGCAGTATTTT.